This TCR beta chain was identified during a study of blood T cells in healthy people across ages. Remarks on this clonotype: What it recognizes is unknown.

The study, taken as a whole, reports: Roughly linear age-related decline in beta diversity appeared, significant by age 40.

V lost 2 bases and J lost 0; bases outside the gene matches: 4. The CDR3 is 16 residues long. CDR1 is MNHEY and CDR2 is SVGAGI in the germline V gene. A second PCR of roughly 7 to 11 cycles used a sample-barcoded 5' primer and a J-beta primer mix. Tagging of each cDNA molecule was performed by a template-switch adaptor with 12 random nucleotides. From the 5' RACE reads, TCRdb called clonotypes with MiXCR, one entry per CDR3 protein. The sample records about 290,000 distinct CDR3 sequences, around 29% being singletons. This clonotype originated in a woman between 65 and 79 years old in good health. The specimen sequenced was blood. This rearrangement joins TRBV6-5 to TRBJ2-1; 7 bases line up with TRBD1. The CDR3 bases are TGTGCCAGCAGTTACGGGACAGCCAGCTCCTACAATGAGCAGTTCTTC. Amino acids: CASSYGTASSYNEQFF.